This T cell receptor beta chain was captured in a study of T cell repertoires in cytomegalovirus infection. TCRdb used MiXCR to reprocess the reads, holding one entry per CDR3 protein. The table has 35,000 or so distinct CDR3 sequences, about 50% seen once. This clonotype has a handful of counts. No antigen is known for it. The V gene's germline CDR1 is SGHTA and CDR2 FQGNSA. This CDR3 is built from 13 residues. J gave up 7 bases and V 6 bases, and 7 bases lay outside the gene matches. The TCR sequence derives from a human donor in good health (CMV status not recorded). Some clones in this sample may be carry-over from other donors' samples. The J gene is TRBJ2-5, the V gene TRBV7-2; 8 nucleotides line up with TRBD2. The sample here was CD8+ T cells from cultured PBMCs, taken from culture after CMV antigen stimulation. Written as DNA, the CDR3 is TGTGCCAGCAGTCCGGGGGGGCGAGGGACCCAGTACTTC. Its translation is CASSPGGRGTQYF.